Each of the 31 T cell receptor beta chains below was sequenced from the same sample in a study of blood T cells in healthy people across ages. Next came a second PCR, run for about 6 to 12 cycles, which used a sample-barcoded 5' primer along with a J-beta primer mix. Each CDR3 protein is one row after TCRdb ran MiXCR on the 5' RACE reads. Of roughly 1.6 million distinct CDR3 sequences in the sample, roughly 32% were seen once. The source material was blood. The receptors stem from a woman aged 25 to 39 in good health.

This chain connects TRBV14 to TRBJ2-1; D possibly corresponds to TRBD2 (7 bases). The germline V and J ends were trimmed by 1 base and 8 bases, with 12 bases remaining between them. This CDR3 has 14 amino acids. Germline lookup yields CDR1 SGHDN and CDR2 FVKESK. For the CDR3, the DNA is TGTGCCAGCAGCCAAGTGTCGGGGGGCCATGAGCAGTTCTTC. Amino acids: CASSQVSGGHEQFF.

The rearrangement links TRBV6-6 to TRBJ1-1; D is ambiguous. The CDR3 spans 12 residues. The germline V gene encodes CDR1 MNHNY and CDR2 SVGAGI (reference sequence). The V end lost 6 bases, the J end lost 10 bases, and 15 bases lay between the germline ends. Written as DNA, the CDR3 is TGTGCCAGCAGAGACCCGGACGCAGCAGCTTTCTTT. Translation gives CASRDPDAAAFF.

A note on this clonotype: One junction end does not reproduce the germline sequence, and a read error may be involved. The rearrangement links TRBV9 to TRBJ2-5; D remains ambiguous. Germline CDR1 and CDR2: SGDLS and YYNGEE. CDR3 length: 14 residues. DNA of the CDR3: TGTGCCGGCAGCGTAGGTCAGCGCCAAGAGACCCAGTACTTC. This translates into CAGSVGQRQETQYF.

This clonotype was observed many times. The V gene is TRBV7-2, the J gene TRBJ2-3; no clear D. Germline-derived CDR1 and CDR2 are SGHTA and FQGNSA. The CDR3 length is 17 residues. The germline V and J ends were trimmed by 2 bases and 9 bases, with 24 bases remaining between them. CDR3 sequence: CASSLSARTTPSRTQYF. CDR3 DNA: TGTGCCAGCAGCTTATCGGCTCGGACCACCCCCTCTCGCACGCAGTATTTT.

This clonotype was seen once. V is TRBV6-1 and J is TRBJ2-5; D remains unclear. Germline V CDR1 and CDR2: MNHNS, SASEGT. This CDR3 is 14 amino acids long. V lost 7 bases to trimming and J lost 4 bases, with 16 bases between them. The CDR3 is CASKDPLPTETQYF. The DNA of the CDR3 is TGTGCCAGCAAGGACCCTTTACCCACAGAGACCCAGTACTTC.

This clonotype appeared once. The chain couples TRBV10-3 to TRBJ2-3; 7 nucleotides match TRBD2. Germline CDR1 reads ENHRY; CDR2 reads SYGVKD. The V segment lost 2 bases and the J segment 0 bases; nucleotides outside the gene matches: 2. The CDR3 runs 15 residues. In DNA form, the CDR3 reads TGTGCCATCAGTGAGGGCGGGGGAAGCACAGATACGCAGTATTTT. This sequence encodes CAISEGGGSTDTQYF.

The chain joins TRBV19 to TRBJ1-2; unclear D gene. V was shortened by 2 bases and J by 2 bases, with 6 bases between the two germline ends. Per the germline V gene, CDR1 is LNHDA and CDR2 is SQIVND (reference sequence). The CDR3 contains 13 residues. The CDR3 loop reads CASSIYGNYGYTF. CDR3 DNA: TGTGCCAGTAGTATATACGGCAACTATGGCTACACCTTC.

This rearrangement joins TRBV27 to TRBJ2-7, with a weak D call TRBD2 (5 bases). Deletions cut 0 bases from V and 7 bases from J, with 16 bases between. The germline V gene encodes CDR1 MNHEY and CDR2 SMNVEV (reference sequence). This CDR3 comprises 15 residues. The CDR3 DNA is TGTGCCAGCAGTTTATCAAGCGGACCTCTGTGGGAGCAGTACTTC. Protein: CASSLSSGPLWEQYF.

This clonotype was detected only a few times. The J gene is TRBJ2-7, the V gene TRBV30; unclear D gene. Trimming pared 3 bases from V and 3 bases from J, leaving 9 bases between. The CDR3 consists of 12 residues. Per germline, CDR1 GTSNPN and CDR2 SVGIG (reference sequence). The CDR3 bases are TGTGCCTGGAGCGTGAGAGGCTACGAGCAGTACTTC. As protein: CAWSVRGYEQYF. Looking up the rest from reference TRBV30 and TRBJ2-7 gives the full variable domain: SQTIHQWPATLVQPVGSPLSLECTVEGTSNPNLYWYRQAAGRGLQLLFYSVGIGQISSEVPQNLSASRPQDRQFILSSKKLLLSDSGFYLCAWSVRGYEQYFGPGTRLTVT.

The chain combines TRBV25-1 with TRBJ1-1, with D possibly TRBD1 on 5 matching bases. Germline values: CDR1 MGHDK, CDR2 SYGVNS. V dropped 4 bases and J dropped 7 bases, with 19 bases sitting between them. This CDR3 contains 15 residues. The CDR3 loop is CASSVSTGPAGEAFF. DNA of the CDR3: TGTGCCAGCAGTGTTTCTACAGGCCCAGCGGGTGAAGCTTTCTTT.

About this clonotype itself: The junction departs from the called germline gene at one end, perhaps through a read error. The chain is built from TRBV28 and TRBJ2-6; 7 bases match TRBD1. This CDR3 spans 16 amino acids. Germline assignment: CDR1 MDHEN and CDR2 SYDVKM. CDR3 amino acids: CTSSSSTGYGANVLTF. CDR3 nucleotide sequence: TGTACCAGCAGTTCCTCGACAGGGTATGGGGCCAACGTCCTGACTTTC.

The V gene is TRBV20-1, the J gene TRBJ1-2, with 7 bases that match TRBD1. Looked up from germline, CDR1 is DFQATT and CDR2 is SNEGSKA (reference sequence). This CDR3 comprises 12 residues. The CDR3 is CRPQGGPYGYTF. CDR3 DNA: TGCAGACCCCAGGGGGGGCCCTATGGCTACACCTTC.

This clonotype was seen a handful of times. The genes are TRBV7-3 and TRBJ2-1, with TRBD2 identical over 7 bases. J was trimmed by 6 bases and V by 8 bases; bases with no gene match: 4. Germline V gene data show CDR1 as SGHTA and CDR2 as FQGTGA. This CDR3 has 12 amino acids. CDR3: CASGGEFNEQFF. DNA for the CDR3: TGTGCCAGCGGGGGGGAATTCAATGAGCAGTTCTTC.

The chain uses TRBV30 and TRBJ2-6, with unresolved D. The CDR3 has 16 amino acids. Germline V lookup: CDR1 GTSNPN, CDR2 SVGIG (reference sequence). Trimming took off 0 bases at V and 1 base at J, with 10 bases between the two ends. The CDR3 is CAWSVRRPSGANVLTF. The CDR3 region has the DNA TGTGCCTGGAGTGTTCGTCGGCCTTCTGGGGCCAACGTCCTGACTTTC.

This chain uses TRBV6-4 with TRBJ1-5; D not resolved. CDR1 is MRHNA and CDR2 is SNTAGT in the germline V gene. The V gene lost 5 bases and the J gene lost 0 bases, with 17 bases spanning the gap. The CDR3 covers 17 residues. The CDR3 nucleotides are TGTGCCAGCAGTCTCGGCAGTTATAAGTATAGCAATCAGCCCCAGCATTTT. Its translation is CASSLGSYKYSNQPQHF.

In its sample, this clonotype was seen a few times. The chain combines TRBV3-1 with TRBJ1-2; 7 nucleotides agree with TRBD1. Germline CDR1 and CDR2: LGHDT and YNNKEL (reference sequence). This CDR3 spans 13 amino acids. The V and J ends lost 4 bases and 6 bases, in that order; junction bases with no gene match: 5. CDR3 protein: CASSPTGKDGYTF. Here the CDR3 DNA reads TGTGCCAGCAGCCCGACAGGGAAGGATGGCTACACCTTC.

This clonotype was recorded a few times. CDR3 residues: CASSLEISGGGYTF. CDR3 in DNA: TGTGCCAGCAGCTTAGAGATATCTGGGGGTGGCTACACCTTC. The V call is TRBV7-9, the J call TRBJ1-2; D is possibly TRBD1 (5 bases). The CDR3 totals 14 residues. V was pared by 1 base and J by 7 bases, with 13 bases between. Germline V gene sequence: CDR1 SEHNR, CDR2 FQNEAQ (reference sequence).

As regards this clonotype: A much larger clonotype is one base distant, so this may be a read error. The V call is TRBV5-1, the J call TRBJ2-3, with D unclear. The CDR3 is made up of 13 amino acids. In germline, CDR1 is SGHRS, CDR2 YFSETQ. CDR3 DNA sequence: TGCGCCGGCAGCTTGTCGGTGGGAGATACGCAGTATTTT. Residues: CAGSLSVGDTQYF.

The chain uses TRBV11-2 and TRBJ2-1, with D hard to call. V lost 1 base to trimming and J lost 8 bases, with 12 bases between them. Germline V CDR1 and CDR2: SGHAT, FQNNGV. CDR3 size: 14 residues. Here the CDR3 reads CASSLAPLGYEQFF. For the CDR3, the DNA is TGTGCCAGCAGCTTAGCCCCTCTCGGGTATGAGCAGTTCTTC.

This clonotype was seen only a few times. The gene calls are TRBV9 and TRBJ2-7; no firm D call. Germline CDR1 is SGDLS and CDR2 is YYNGEE. The CDR3 spans 16 residues. The V gene lost 0 bases and the J gene lost 0 bases, with 13 bases spanning the gap. The CDR3: CASSVGLPELSYEQYF. The DNA of the CDR3 is TGTGCCAGCAGCGTAGGGCTCCCGGAACTCTCCTACGAGCAGTACTTC.

The J gene is TRBJ2-7, the V gene TRBV6-5; D unclear. Trimming left V 6 bases short and J 2 bases short, with 17 bases between. The CDR3 covers 15 residues. The V gene's germline CDR1 is MNHEY and CDR2 SVGAGI. The CDR3: CASSRDSATTYEQYF. For the CDR3, the DNA is TGTGCCAGCAGCCGCGACTCGGCAACGACCTACGAGCAGTACTTC.

This rearrangement joins TRBV27 to TRBJ2-7, with a possible D match to TRBD1 (6 bases). Between the trimmed V and J ends, which lost 3 bases and 4 bases, there was a span of 16 bases. Germline V gene data show CDR1 as MNHEY and CDR2 as SMNVEV (reference sequence). The CDR3 is 15 residues long. In DNA, the CDR3 is TGTGCCAGCAGTTTTCGACAGGTCTCCGTTTACGAGCAGTACTTC. Its protein is CASSFRQVSVYEQYF.

The rearrangement uses TRBV2 and TRBJ2-7; perhaps TRBD1 as D (6 bases). The CDR3 has 14 residues. Germline V gene sequence: CDR1 SNHLY, CDR2 FYNNEI. The V end lost 8 bases, the J end lost 0 bases, and 14 bases lay between the germline ends. The CDR3 DNA sequence: TGTGCCAGCCGGGTGGGGACACACTCCTACGAGCAGTACTTC. Its translation is CASRVGTHSYEQYF.

As for this clonotype: This sequence may be a read error, since a much larger clone differs from it by one base. The chain carries TRBV5-1 and TRBJ2-1, with D tentatively TRBD1 (6 bases). V was pared by 3 bases and J by 11 bases, with 21 bases between. The germline V gene encodes CDR1 SGHRS and CDR2 YFSETQ. The CDR3 contains 15 residues. CDR3 nucleotide sequence: TGCGCCAGCAGCTGGGGCGGCCAGGGGTTGAATAAGCAGTTCTTC. It specifies CASSWGGQGLNKQFF.

This clonotype was detected only a few times. CDR3 DNA: TGTGCCAGCAGCCCTCCGGGACAGGATAATGAGCAGTTCTTC. It specifies CASSPPGQDNEQFF. This chain connects TRBV11-2 to TRBJ2-1; 8 nucleotides match TRBD1. The CDR3 contains 14 residues. Trimming took 5 bases from V and 7 from J; bases not matched to a gene: 7. Per the germline V gene, CDR1 is SGHAT and CDR2 is FQNNGV.

Here the CDR3 DNA reads TGCAGTGCTGAGGGAGCGGGGCCGAGCTCCTACAATGAGCAGTTCTTC. Its translation is CSAEGAGPSSYNEQFF. The genes are TRBV20-1 and TRBJ2-1; 7 bases match TRBD2. CDR1 is DFQATT, CDR2 SNEGSKA, per germline (reference sequence). V was pared by 5 bases and J by 0 bases, with 10 bases of the junction left unmatched. The CDR3 loop spans 16 amino acids.

This clonotype turned up a few times. This chain links TRBV27 with TRBJ2-7, with 12 bases lining up with TRBD1. Unmatched junction bases numbered 5, after V lost 4 bases and J lost 4 bases. The CDR3 contains 15 residues. Germline-derived CDR1 and CDR2 are MNHEY and SMNVEV (reference sequence). In nucleotides, the CDR3 is TGTGCCAGCAGTTGGGGACAGGGGGCGCATTACGAGCAGTACTTC. Its protein product is CASSWGQGAHYEQYF.

At least ten counts were recorded for this clonotype. The V gene is TRBV12-3 or TRBV12-4, the J gene TRBJ2-1, with 10 nucleotides matching TRBD1. The junction had 1 base not matched to a gene; V was cut back by 3 bases and J by 2 bases. This CDR3 has 15 residues. CDR3 sequence (DNA): TGTGCCAGCAGTTTGGACAGGGGGACCTACAATGAGCAGTTCTTC. Translated, it gives CASSLDRGTYNEQFF.

The V and J genes are TRBV7-6 and TRBJ1-1; TRBD1 agrees at 12 bases. Trimming at V came to 1 base and at J to 7 bases, leaving 7 bases not matched to a gene. Looked up from germline, CDR1 is SGHVS and CDR2 is FNYEAQ. The CDR3 is made up of 16 amino acids. Written as DNA, the CDR3 is TGTGCCAGCAGCTTAGGGTGGGACAGGGGGCGAAATGAAGCTTTCTTT. This codes for CASSLGWDRGRNEAFF.

This chain joins TRBV20-1 and TRBJ2-7, with D possibly TRBD1 on 6 matching bases. The DNA end is more similar to TRBJ2-5, so the J call may be wrong. Germline V gives CDR1 DFQATT, CDR2 SNEGSKA (reference sequence). The length of the CDR3 is 11 residues. Written as DNA, the CDR3 is TGCAGTCAATGGGGGCAGGGGACCCAGTACTTC. Translating gives CSQWGQGTQYF.

A note on this clonotype: One junction end does not reproduce the germline sequence, and a read error may be involved. The chain recombines TRBV10-3 with TRBJ2-7; tentatively, D is TRBD2 (6 bases). This CDR3 comprises 16 residues. CDR1 ENHRY and CDR2 SYGVKD come from the germline V gene. The CDR3 is CATSESSLAEFYEQYF. The CDR3 nucleotides are TGTGCCACCAGTGAGTCCTCTTTAGCGGAGTTCTACGAGCAGTACTTC.